This T cell receptor (beta chain) was sequenced during a study of OX40 agonist ivuxolimab in advanced cancers. Study-level points and caveats: Low normalized clonal expansion also occurred in some nonresponding patients.

Sequenced by immunoSEQ multiplex PCR; TCRdb stores in-frame clones only, minus some. Among under 100,000 clones listed, 75% to 95% were seen once. Germline V CDR1 and CDR2: SGHRS, YFSETQ. The CDR3 sequence is 15 residues long. The trim removed 4 bases at V and 7 bases at J, leaving 9 bases unmatched. Details on this clone: As yet, its antigen is unknown.

The genes are TRBV5-1 and TRBJ2-1, with 9 bases that match TRBD2. The clonotype comes from an adult with an advanced solid tumor such as melanoma, head and neck, liver or kidney cancer. Material: CD4+ or CD8+ T cells sorted from blood, obtained in a trial of the OX40 agonist ivuxolimab. The CDR3 DNA is TGCGCCAGCAGCGCCGGAGGTAGCGGGAGTAATGAGCAGTTCTTC. It translates to CASSAGGSGSNEQFF.